This TCR beta chain was identified in a study of T cell changes during pregnancy in multiple sclerosis. Trimming removed 4 bases from V and 9 bases from J; junction bases left unmatched: 20. The CDR3 totals 18 residues. Germline CDR1 reads MNHNS; CDR2 reads SASEGT. Some clones are missing from TCRdb's copy, which holds only in-frame ones; the method was immunoSEQ multiplex PCR. The sample has around 62,000 clones; roughly nine tenths are singletons. The chain carries TRBV6-1 and TRBJ2-1, with TRBD2 matching 8 bases. The sequencing here drew on peripheral blood, taken in the third trimester of pregnancy. This receptor was identified in a female donor with multiple sclerosis, enrolled in a pregnancy study. CDR3 protein: CASSGSRLTSVSFGEQFF. Written as DNA, the CDR3 is TGTGCCAGCAGTGGGAGCAGGCTGACTAGCGTCTCATTTGGTGAGCAGTTCTTC.